This entry describes one T cell receptor (beta chain). Its specificity is not known. This entry comes from a study of T cells in women clearing cervical HPV infection. Study background: Cases were women with histologically confirmed HPV16-related CIN3 or worse, including a couple of invasive cancers. Case blood was drawn when the lesion was first found; control blood after infection became undetectable.

TCR beta CDR3 amplified by multiplex PCR from roughly 1,100 ng genomic DNA. Profiled with immunoSEQ multiplex PCR; TCRdb holds only in-frame clones, not every one. Recorded here are about 30,000 clones; the top ten clones represent approximately 7.8%. Study conclusions and caveats: Richness differences could reflect unmeasured T-cell content per sample.

Sequencing was done on a sample of blood buffy coat. The TCR sequence derives from a woman aged 18-69 years with a cervical HPV16 infection that either progressed to CIN3+ or cleared (not recorded which).

The CDR3 loop is CASTKGTPPETQYF. Partial CDR3 DNA: TGCGCCAGCACAAAAGGTACCCCCCCAGAGACC. The J gene is TRBJ2-5, the V gene TRBV5-1; D gene ambiguous. The read terminates 3 residues before the CDR3 end, so the remaining end is supplied by the germline J gene. Trimming removed 6 bases from V and 4 bases from J, with 16 bases in between. Germline V gives CDR1 SGHRS, CDR2 YFSETQ. The CDR3 runs 14 residues.